The entry below gives a single T cell receptor (beta chain) sequence along with its context. The sample comes from a study of cytomegalovirus exposure and HLA in healthy donors. This CDR3 is built from 22 residues. Germline assignment: CDR1 MGHRA and CDR2 YSYEKL. Trimming took off 0 bases at V and 0 bases at J, with 24 bases between the two ends. Vbeta (60) and Jbeta (13) primers were used in the PCR. TCRdb's copy holds only in-frame clones and misses some; the assay was immunoSEQ multiplex PCR. Among approximately 91,000 clones, 69% were seen once, and the ten largest hold roughly 1.2%. The TCR originated in a female donor in good health and CMV-seronegative. The chain is built from TRBV4-1 and TRBJ2-6, with D maybe TRBD1 (5 bases). What was sequenced was PBMCs. CDR3 nucleotide sequence: TGCGCCAGCAGCCAAGACCCTGGGGCGTGGCAGACGTCGACCTCTGGGGCCAACGTCCTGACTTTC. This translates into CASSQDPGAWQTSTSGANVLTF.